These 9 T cell receptor beta chains originate from one sample sequenced in a study of early T cells in non-severe SARS-CoV-2 infection. One entry per CDR3 protein results from TCRdb running MiXCR on the 5' RACE reads. The sample shows 70,000 or so distinct CDR3 sequences, 9.5% to 15% of them seen only once. Sequenced material: whole blood. These receptors were taken from an adult who was a healthcare worker with PCR-confirmed SARS-CoV-2 infection or an uninfected control (not recorded which).

This clonotype was found many times. The rearrangement joins TRBV12-3 or TRBV12-4 to TRBJ1-6; D remains ambiguous. The CDR3 is made up of 13 amino acids. Trimming shortened V by 6 bases and J by 8 bases, and 11 bases separated the two germline ends. The CDR3 protein is CASSQREDSPLHF. CDR3 bases: TGTGCCAGCAGCCAACGGGAGGATTCACCCCTCCACTTT.

The table lists this clonotype with many counts. The chain has TRBV7-2 and TRBJ2-5, with no clear D. Between the trimmed V and J ends, which lost 3 bases and 2 bases, there was a span of 7 bases. Germline V gene sequence: CDR1 SGHTA, CDR2 FQGNSA. The CDR3 runs 13 residues. The CDR3 DNA follows: TGTGCCAGCAGCTTCCCTTTACAAGAGACCCAGTACTTC. Its protein is CASSFPLQETQYF.

This chain joins TRBV7-2 and TRBJ2-7, with 8 bases fitting TRBD1. This CDR3 region has 14 residues. J gave up 6 bases and V 5 bases, and 9 bases lay outside the gene matches. Germline lookup yields CDR1 SGHTA and CDR2 FQGNSA. In DNA, the CDR3 is TGTGCCAGCAGCGCCCGACAGGGGCAGGGCGAGCAGTACTTC. It codes for CASSARQGQGEQYF. Using reference TRBV7-2 and TRBJ2-7 for the parts outside the CDR3, the full variable domain is GAGVSQSPSNKVTEKGKDVELRCDPISGHTALYWYRQSLGQGLEFLIYFQGNSAPDKSGLPSDRFSAERTGGSVSTLTIQRTQQEDSAVYLCASSARQGQGEQYFGPGTRLTVT.

This clonotype was detected ten times or more. The genes are TRBV5-6 and TRBJ2-2, with 7 bases lining up with TRBD1. This CDR3 is built from 16 residues. The J segment lost 4 bases and the V segment lost 3 bases, leaving 9 bases of the junction unmatched. Germline V gives CDR1 SGHDT, CDR2 YYEEEE. The CDR3 DNA reads as TGTGCCAGCAGCTCTATTCCCGGACAGGCCACCGGGGAGCTGTTTTTT. Amino acid sequence: CASSSIPGQATGELFF.

This chain uses TRBV7-2 with TRBJ2-3; D is ambiguous. The CDR3 covers 13 residues. V lost 5 bases and J lost 5, with 11 bases in between. CDR1 and CDR2 from the germline V gene are SGHTA and FQGNSA. The chain's CDR3 is CASSPSPQDTQYF. In nucleotides, the CDR3 is TGTGCCAGCAGCCCATCCCCTCAAGATACGCAGTATTTT.

This clonotype has at least ten counts. This chain joins TRBV12-3 or TRBV12-4 and TRBJ1-5, with 7 nucleotides matching TRBD1. The junction had 11 bases not matched to a gene; V was cut back by 6 bases and J by 6 bases. There are 15 residues in the CDR3. CDR3: CASSRTTGQGQPQHF. The CDR3 DNA follows: TGTGCCAGCAGCCGTACGACAGGGCAGGGTCAGCCCCAGCATTTT.

This clonotype was detected ten times or more. The chain carries TRBV20-1 and TRBJ2-1; D unclear. V was cut by 1 base and J by 6 bases, with 13 bases left in between. Germline V gene sequence: CDR1 DFQATT, CDR2 SNEGSKA (reference sequence). CDR3 length: 14 residues. CDR3: CSARGWNNLNEQFF. CDR3 sequence (DNA): TGCAGTGCTAGAGGGTGGAATAATCTCAATGAGCAGTTCTTC.

This clonotype was found many times. The chain links TRBV12-3 or TRBV12-4 to TRBJ2-1; TRBD1 matches at 7 bases. The junction had 10 bases not matched to a gene; V was cut back by 5 bases and J by 15 bases. The CDR3 is 12 amino acids. This CDR3 is CASSPLDRVGFF. CDR3 sequence (DNA): TGTGCCAGCAGTCCCTTAGACAGGGTTGGGTTCTTC.

This clonotype was observed many times. The chain uses TRBV11-2 and TRBJ2-6; D perhaps matches TRBD1 (5 bases). The CDR3 has 14 residues. The V gene's germline CDR1 is SGHAT and CDR2 FQNNGV. The V gene lost 5 bases and the J gene lost 13 bases, with 18 bases spanning the gap. The CDR3 sequence: CASSRTFSLQVLTF. Here the CDR3 DNA reads TGTGCCAGCAGCCGGACATTCTCCCTCCAGGTCCTGACTTTC.